This TCR beta chain was sequenced in a study of shared clonotypes between healthy human individuals. For the study at large: The cohort had two women and a few men, ages 18 to 49.

V was clipped by 7 bases and J by 2 bases; unmatched bases: 7. Germline lookup yields CDR1 SQVTM and CDR2 ANQGSEA. The CDR3 loop spans 14 amino acids. Assay used: immunoSEQ multiplex PCR; TCRdb lists only in-frame clones, some missing. The sample carries 950,000 to 1,100,000 clones, around 78% recorded once. The receptor was isolated from a young man in good health. Some clones in this sample may be carry-over from other donors' samples. Material: memory CD4+ T cells from PBMCs. The subset was: CD45RA-negative fraction. V and J are TRBV29-1 and TRBJ1-5; 8 bases match TRBD1. The CDR3 loop reads CSATGGGGNQPQHF. DNA for the CDR3: TGCAGCGCCACAGGGGGAGGGGGCAATCAGCCCCAGCATTTT.